This is a list of T cell receptor beta chains from one sample in a study of OX40 agonist ivuxolimab in advanced cancers. Sequencing was performed with immunoSEQ multiplex PCR; in TCRdb, only in-frame clones are kept and a portion is missing. In the table there are tens of thousands of clones, approximately 75% of which are singletons. Sequences were derived from CD4+ or CD8+ T cells sorted from blood, sampled in a trial of the OX40 agonist ivuxolimab. These receptors all come from an adult with an advanced solid tumor such as melanoma, head and neck, liver or kidney cancer. CDR3s include the opening cysteine and the closing phenylalanine or tryptophan. D genes are given only for firm matches.

TRBD2,TRBJ2-2,TRBV27,CASSRGAGGQTGELFF,TGTGCCAGCAGTCGAGGGGCGGGGGGCCAGACCGGGGAGCTGTTTTTT
NA,TRBJ2-3,TRBV5-1,CASSLDSPSTDTQYF,TGCGCCAGCAGCTTAGACTCACCTAGCACAGATACGCAGTATTTT
NA,TRBJ1-6,TRBV5-4,CASSSRAGENSPLHF,TGTGCCAGCAGCTCCCGTGCGGGGGAAAATTCACCCCTCCACTTT
NA,TRBJ1-1,TRBV18,CASSGTNTEAFF,TGTGCCAGCTCTGGGACGAACACTGAAGCTTTCTTT
NA,TRBJ1-5,TRBV6-4,CASRHPRYRMGNQPQHF,TGTGCCAGCAGACACCCCCGTTATCGGATGGGGAATCAGCCCCAGCATTTT
NA,TRBJ2-2,TRBV14,CASSLRGMNTGELFF,TGTGCCAGCAGCCTCAGGGGTATGAACACCGGGGAGCTGTTTTTT
NA,TRBJ1-2,TRBV7-8,CASSITRKTYGYTF,TGTGCCAGCAGCATTACCCGAAAGACCTATGGCTACACCTTC
NA,TRBJ2-7,TRBV28,CASISTGSQREQYF,TGTGCCAGCATCTCAACCGGGTCACAGAGGGAGCAGTACTTC
TRBD1,TRBJ2-7,TRBV4-2,CASSPGTGNGDEQYF,TGTGCCAGCAGCCCCGGGACAGGAAACGGCGACGAGCAGTACTTC
TRBD1,TRBJ1-4,TRBV19,CASFRDRGFVLFF,TGTGCCAGTTTCCGGGACAGGGGTTTTGTACTGTTTTTT